One sample yielded the 15 T cell receptor beta chains listed below, sequenced in a study of T cells in Graves' hyperthyroidism and ophthalmopathy. Using RNA transcripts as the source, TCR beta CDR3 regions were amplified. With the HTBI primer set, the TCR CDR3 went through a first round of RT-PCR. TCRdb processed the multiplex PCR reads anew with MiXCR; each CDR3 protein has one entry. Of 370,000 or so distinct CDR3 sequences listed, around a quarter were seen once; the top ten hold more than 60%. Input material: blood. The receptor source for this set is a man aged 50 to 60 with Graves' hyperthyroidism.

This clonotype was counted ten times or more. This chain joins TRBV20-1 and TRBJ2-3; D not resolved. Trimming shortened V by 6 bases and J by 5 bases, and 12 bases separated the two germline ends. CDR1 is DFQATT, CDR2 SNEGSKA, per germline (reference sequence). The CDR3 sequence is 12 residues long. CDR3 residues: CSASRPEDTQYF. The CDR3 nucleotides read TGCAGTGCCAGCAGGCCCGAAGATACGCAGTATTTT.

This clonotype was counted many times. CDR3 nucleotide sequence: TGTGCCAGCAGCGCCGTATCCGGGACTAGCGGGAGCGAGCAGTACTTC. Its translation is CASSAVSGTSGSEQYF. The chain links TRBV11-2 to TRBJ2-7; TRBD2 matches 14 bases. Germline CDR1 SGHAT, CDR2 FQNNGV. With V trimmed by 5 bases and J by 6 bases, 9 bases remained unmatched. This CDR3 region has 16 residues.

This chain connects TRBV7-2 to TRBJ1-5, with a tentative D call TRBD1 (5 bases). The germline V and J ends were trimmed by 9 bases and 5 bases, with 11 bases remaining between them. Germline V gene data show CDR1 as SGHTA and CDR2 as FQGNSA. CDR3 length: 12 residues. CDR3 bases: TGTGCCAGTGGGGACCAGGATCAGCCCCAGCATTTT. This gives the protein CASGDQDQPQHF.

This clonotype was seen a handful of times. The chain is built from TRBV11-2 and TRBJ2-7, with D unclear. The CDR3 length is 15 residues. Trimming shortened V by 0 bases and J by 0 bases, and 9 bases separated the two germline ends. CDR1 and CDR2 (germline): SGHAT, FQNNGV. This chain's CDR3 is CASSLDDTSSYEQYF. The CDR3 coding sequence is TGTGCCAGCAGCTTAGATGACACGAGCTCCTACGAGCAGTACTTC.

This chain joins TRBV12-3 or TRBV12-4 and TRBJ2-1, with a weak D call TRBD2 (5 bases). V dropped 8 bases and J dropped 9 bases, with 20 bases sitting between them. The CDR3 length is 14 residues. This chain's CDR3 is CASGHRLGGGEQFF. The CDR3 nucleotides are TGTGCCAGCGGCCATCGATTAGGAGGTGGTGAGCAGTTCTTC.

This clonotype was seen more than once but under ten times. The chain joins TRBV11-3 to TRBJ1-1; D is unresolved. Germline V gives CDR1 SGHNT, CDR2 YENEEA. V lost 5 bases and J 5 bases, leaving 15 bases between the germline ends. This CDR3 region has 14 residues. The CDR3 loop reads CASSPTGWVTEAFF. Here the CDR3 DNA reads TGTGCCAGCAGCCCAACGGGCTGGGTAACTGAAGCTTTCTTT.

This clonotype was counted ten times or more. This chain joins TRBV7-2 and TRBJ2-4, with D uncertain. The V end was cut by 1 base, the J end by 6 bases, with 7 bases between. The CDR3 runs 13 residues. Germline V gene sequence: CDR1 SGHTA, CDR2 FQGNSA. CDR3 nucleotide sequence: TGTGCCAGCAGCTTAGAAGGGCCAAACATTCAGTACTTC. Protein product: CASSLEGPNIQYF.

The rearrangement uses TRBV11-2 and TRBJ2-5; D may be TRBD1 (5 bases). Trimming shortened V by 1 base and J by 7 bases, and 13 bases separated the two germline ends. CDR3 length: 14 amino acids. Per germline, CDR1 SGHAT and CDR2 FQNNGV. In nucleotides, the CDR3 is TGTGCCAGCAGCTTAGCGGACAAGGGTGGGACCCAGTACTTC. This codes for CASSLADKGGTQYF.

This clonotype was recorded a few times. The chain links TRBV5-1 to TRBJ2-2; tentative D call: TRBD2 (5 bases). In germline, CDR1 is SGHRS, CDR2 YFSETQ. This CDR3 has 15 amino acids. Trimming left V 3 bases short and J 2 bases short, with 11 bases between. The CDR3 region is CASSSNEGNTGELFF. CDR3 bases: TGCGCCAGCAGCTCGAACGAGGGAAACACCGGGGAGCTGTTTTTT.

The sample holds many counts of this clonotype. The V gene is TRBV5-1, the J gene TRBJ1-1, with 7 positions matching TRBD1. Germline V lookup: CDR1 SGHRS, CDR2 YFSETQ. CDR3 length: 13 amino acids. The trim removed 2 bases at V and 6 bases at J, leaving 4 bases unmatched. The CDR3 loop is CASSLPGQPEAFF. The DNA for the CDR3 is TGCGCCAGCAGCTTACCGGGACAGCCTGAAGCTTTCTTT.

This clonotype has a handful of counts. The rearrangement joins TRBV12-5 to TRBJ1-1, with D maybe TRBD1 (5 bases). The CDR3 sequence is 12 residues long. Trimming pared 6 bases from V and 5 bases from J, leaving 10 bases between. Germline V gene sequence: CDR1 LGHNT, CDR2 FRNRAP. In nucleotides, the CDR3 is TGTGCTAGTGGACCTTGGGGGACTGAAGCTTTCTTT. Translation: CASGPWGTEAFF.

This clonotype was detected only a few times. This chain connects TRBV20-1 to TRBJ2-7; D may be TRBD2 (5 bases). This CDR3 region has 15 residues. V gave up 1 base and J gave up 4 bases, with 17 bases separating them. Germline V gives CDR1 DFQATT, CDR2 SNEGSKA (reference sequence). Here the CDR3 DNA reads TGCAGTGCTAGAGGGGTCGGGGTCCATCCGTACGAGCAGTACTTC. Its translation is CSARGVGVHPYEQYF.

This clonotype appeared a few times. The V gene is TRBV20-1, the J gene TRBJ2-7, with a possible D match to TRBD1 (5 bases). Trimming took off 0 bases at V and 2 bases at J, with 14 bases between the two ends. This CDR3 spans 15 amino acids. Germline CDR1 and CDR2: DFQATT and SNEGSKA (reference sequence). The CDR3 reads CSARDKTGTPYEQYF. The CDR3 DNA reads TGCAGTGCTAGAGATAAAACAGGTACCCCCTACGAGCAGTACTTC.

This clonotype was observed a few times. V usage is TRBV5-1 and J usage is TRBJ2-3; D call uncertain. From germline, CDR1 is SGHRS and CDR2 YFSETQ. This CDR3 region has 16 residues. Trimming cost V 0 bases and J 5 bases, with 16 bases left between them. CDR3 region: CASSLAVNFLGDTQYF. CDR3 nucleotides: TGCGCCAGCAGCTTGGCTGTGAACTTCCTGGGAGATACGCAGTATTTT.

The chain links TRBV28 to TRBJ1-3, with 9 bases fitting TRBD1. The CDR3 is 15 residues long. Germline V gives CDR1 MDHEN, CDR2 SYDVKM. J gave up 3 bases and V 6 bases, and 6 bases lay outside the gene matches. DNA of the CDR3: TGTGCCAGCAGCGGGACAGGGCATCGTGGAAACACCATATATTTT. This codes for CASSGTGHRGNTIYF.